A single sample is the source of the 23 T cell receptor beta chains below, sequenced in a study of neurological immune-mediated disorders. TCRdb reprocessed the 5' RACE reads with MiXCR, giving one entry per CDR3 protein. Of around 94,000 distinct CDR3 sequences listed, 3.5% were seen once; the top ten hold around 5.5%. Input material: PBMCs. These receptors all come from a woman aged 18-35 years with multiple sclerosis.

This clonotype occurred many times. V is TRBV6-6 and J is TRBJ1-2; possibly TRBD1 for D (5 bases). This CDR3 contains 12 residues. Trimming removed 8 bases from V and 8 bases from J, with 15 bases in between. Germline V gene data show CDR1 as MNHNY and CDR2 as SVGAGI (reference sequence). CDR3: CASSTQGKGYTF. CDR3 DNA: TGTGCCAGCTCTACCCAGGGTAAAGGCTACACCTTC.

This clonotype was counted many times. The chain uses TRBV5-1 and TRBJ2-3; D call uncertain. The V and J ends lost 4 bases and 0 bases respectively, with 9 bases between them. This CDR3 spans 14 amino acids. The germline gives CDR1 SGHRS, CDR2 YFSETQ. CDR3 nucleotides: TGCGCCAGCAGCGCCACGTCAAGCACAGATACGCAGTATTTT. This sequence encodes CASSATSSTDTQYF.

This clonotype was seen ten or more times. The chain has TRBV9 and TRBJ2-5; TRBD1 aligns across 8 bases. V gave up 6 bases and J gave up 5 bases; unmatched junction bases: 12. Germline V gives CDR1 SGDLS, CDR2 YYNGEE. The CDR3 runs to 15 residues. This CDR3 reads CASNRNDRGAETQYF. For the CDR3, the DNA is TGTGCCAGCAACCGAAACGACAGGGGTGCGGAGACCCAGTACTTC.

This clonotype has at least ten counts. V gene TRBV28 combines with J gene TRBJ1-2; D remains ambiguous. This CDR3 comprises 14 residues. V was trimmed by 2 bases and J by 6 bases, leaving 13 bases between them. Germline values: CDR1 MDHEN, CDR2 SYDVKM. The CDR3 spells CASSLRSGYDGYTF. CDR3 nucleotides: TGTGCCAGCAGTTTACGCTCGGGGTATGATGGCTACACCTTC.

This clonotype was detected many times. The gene calls are TRBV4-2 and TRBJ2-2, with 9 bases identical to TRBD1. This CDR3 has 19 residues. Germline assignment: CDR1 LGHNA and CDR2 YNFKEQ. With 3 bases clipped from V and 1 base from J, the junction kept 12 bases outside the gene matches. CDR3 bases: TGTGCCAGCAGCCATCTTCCGGGACAGGGAGGATTGAACACCGGGGAGCTGTTTTTT. Amino acid sequence: CASSHLPGQGGLNTGELFF.

The sample holds many counts of this clonotype. The chain carries TRBV20-1 and TRBJ1-1, with a possible D match to TRBD1 (6 bases). CDR3 length: 16 amino acids. The germline V and J ends were trimmed by 0 bases and 0 bases, with 14 bases remaining between them. CDR1 is DFQATT, CDR2 SNEGSKA, per germline (reference sequence). CDR3 in amino acids: CSARDPRGQLNTEAFF. In DNA, the CDR3 is TGCAGTGCTAGAGATCCGAGAGGACAGCTGAACACTGAAGCTTTCTTT.

In this sample, this clonotype turned up many times. The chain couples TRBV20-1 to TRBJ2-1; D remains ambiguous. V was trimmed by 0 bases and J by 5 bases, leaving 14 bases between them. Germline V gene data show CDR1 as DFQATT and CDR2 as SNEGSKA (reference sequence). The CDR3 is 15 amino acids. The CDR3 nucleotides read TGCAGTGCTAGAGAACAATCCCGAAATGACAATGAGCAGTTCTTC. The encoded protein is CSAREQSRNDNEQFF.

This clonotype occurred many times. This chain joins TRBV9 and TRBJ2-7, with 10 bases aligning to TRBD1. V lost 3 bases and J lost 4; bases outside the gene matches: 7. Germline-derived CDR1 and CDR2 are SGDLS and YYNGEE. This CDR3 spans 15 amino acids. The CDR3 DNA reads TGTGCCAGCAGCGCCTGGGGGACAGGGGATTACGAGCAGTACTTC. It specifies CASSAWGTGDYEQYF.

This clonotype was detected ten times or more. This chain links TRBV12-3 or TRBV12-4 with TRBJ2-1; D assignment may be TRBD1 or TRBD2 (5 bases each). The V end lost 3 bases, the J end lost 9 bases, and 9 bases lay between the germline ends. The CDR3 sequence is 12 residues long. The CDR3 protein is CASSFGAGEQFF. The DNA of the CDR3 is TGTGCCAGCAGTTTCGGGGCAGGTGAGCAGTTCTTC.

The sample holds many counts of this clonotype. CDR3 sequence reads: CASNTGDTDTQYF. CDR3 nucleotides: TGCGCCAGCAATACGGGAGACACAGATACGCAGTATTTT. The chain recombines TRBV5-1 with TRBJ2-3, with D perhaps matching TRBD2 (6 bases). The CDR3 runs 13 residues. V lost 6 bases and J lost 2, with 10 bases in between. Germline V gene sequence: CDR1 SGHRS, CDR2 YFSETQ.

This clonotype was detected ten times or more. This chain uses TRBV5-1 with TRBJ2-7; 8 bases map to TRBD1. CDR1 is SGHRS, CDR2 YFSETQ, per germline. V gave up 3 bases and J gave up 5 bases; unmatched junction bases: 4. This CDR3 contains 13 residues. The CDR3 DNA reads as TGCGCCAGCAGCTGGCAGGGGGCCAACGAGCAGTACTTC. Its translation: CASSWQGANEQYF.

The V and J genes are TRBV6-5 and TRBJ2-4, with 14 bases identical to TRBD2. V lost 7 bases and J lost 6; bases outside the gene matches: 2. This CDR3 is 14 amino acids long. Looked up from germline, CDR1 is MNHEY and CDR2 is SVGAGI. CDR3 coding DNA: TGTGCCAGCACGACTAGCGGGGGGGCAAACATTCAGTACTTC. Amino acids: CASTTSGGANIQYF.

This clonotype was counted many times. The chain employs TRBV20-1 and TRBJ1-1, with 7 bases that match TRBD1. V gave up 5 bases and J gave up 3 bases; unmatched junction bases: 3. The CDR3 has 12 amino acids. CDR1 and CDR2 (germline): DFQATT, SNEGSKA (reference sequence). CDR3 DNA sequence: TGCAGTGCTCCCGACAGGGACACTGAAGCTTTCTTT. Protein: CSAPDRDTEAFF.

This clonotype was counted many times. The chain carries TRBV7-9 and TRBJ1-2; weak D call: TRBD1 (5 bases). Germline V CDR1 and CDR2: SEHNR, FQNEAQ (reference sequence). The CDR3 is made up of 18 amino acids. Trimming shortened V by 5 bases and J by 7 bases, and 29 bases separated the two germline ends. In DNA, the CDR3 is TGTGCCAGCAGCCGAACCGGGACTCCAGGACCATTTCAGCCTGGCTACACCTTC. This translates into CASSRTGTPGPFQPGYTF. Full variable domain (missing parts from reference TRBV7-9 and TRBJ1-2): DTGVSQNPRHKITKRGQNVTFRCDPISEHNRLYWYRQTLGQGPEFLTYFQNEAQLEKSRLLSDRFSAERPKGSFSTLEIQRTEQGDSAMYLCASSRTGTPGPFQPGYTFGSGTRLTVV.

This clonotype was observed at least ten times. The V call is TRBV20-1, the J call TRBJ2-5; D may match TRBD1 or TRBD2 (6 bases each). CDR3 length: 15 amino acids. With 6 bases removed from V and 5 bases from J, the gap between germline ends came to 22 bases. From germline, CDR1 is DFQATT and CDR2 SNEGSKA (reference sequence). The CDR3: CSARRWGASRETQYF. The CDR3 DNA reads TGCAGTGCGAGAAGATGGGGGGCAAGCCGTGAGACCCAGTACTTC.

The sample holds many counts of this clonotype. CDR3 residues: CASSFPPGDTEAFF. The CDR3 DNA is TGTGCCAGCAGCTTTCCCCCGGGGGACACTGAAGCTTTCTTT. The rearrangement uses TRBV5-6 and TRBJ1-1, with D possibly TRBD1 on 5 matching bases. The CDR3 runs to 14 residues. With 2 bases removed from V and 3 bases from J, the gap between germline ends came to 11 bases. Germline-derived CDR1 and CDR2 are SGHDT and YYEEEE.

Ten or more counts support this clonotype. The chain links TRBV10-3 to TRBJ1-1; D remains ambiguous. Trimming took 11 bases from V and 5 from J, leaving 27 bases between them. The CDR3 has 16 amino acids. The germline gives CDR1 ENHRY, CDR2 SYGVKD. The CDR3 is CAAAGASGRVSTEAFF. CDR3 bases: TGTGCCGCCGCAGGCGCCTCGGGTAGGGTTTCGACTGAAGCTTTCTTT.

This clonotype was observed at least ten times. This chain connects TRBV7-6 to TRBJ2-7; 10 bases are a match to TRBD1. The germline CDR1 and CDR2 sequences are SGHVS and FNYEAQ. The length of the CDR3 is 14 residues. V was clipped by 4 bases and J by 0 bases; unmatched bases: 0. The CDR3 nucleotides read TGTGCCAGCAGCTGGGACAGGGGCTCCTACGAGCAGTACTTC. This sequence encodes CASSWDRGSYEQYF.

This clonotype has at least ten counts. The chain combines TRBV7-8 with TRBJ2-7; tentative D call: TRBD1 (5 bases). CDR3 size: 13 residues. The V and J ends lost 1 base and 4 bases respectively, with 8 bases between them. Germline V lookup: CDR1 SGHVS, CDR2 FQNEAQ. CDR3 coding DNA: TGTGCCAGCAGCTTAGTAGGGGTATACGAGCAGTACTTC. Protein sequence: CASSLVGVYEQYF.

This clonotype was counted at least ten times. CDR3: CASSSVPGLAGEQFF. CDR3 in DNA: TGTGCCAGCAGCTCCGTCCCGGGACTAGCGGGGGAGCAGTTCTTC. The chain recombines TRBV11-2 with TRBJ2-1; 13 bases agree with TRBD2. The CDR3 runs 15 residues. The trim removed 4 bases at V and 10 bases at J, leaving 7 bases unmatched. Per germline, CDR1 SGHAT and CDR2 FQNNGV.

This clonotype was seen many times. This rearrangement joins TRBV28 to TRBJ2-3; 7 bases match TRBD1. The CDR3 spans 15 residues. Germline loops: CDR1 MDHEN, CDR2 SYDVKM. J was trimmed by 0 bases and V by 5 bases; bases with no gene match: 5. The CDR3 DNA is TGTGCCAGCAGTGACAGGGTTTTTAGCACAGATACGCAGTATTTT. Amino acid sequence: CASSDRVFSTDTQYF.

In this sample, this clonotype turned up many times. CDR3 sequence: CASSPHSGVPEAFF. CDR3 sequence (DNA): TGTGCCAGTAGTCCCCACTCGGGGGTTCCTGAAGCTTTCTTT. The rearrangement joins TRBV19 to TRBJ1-1; D is possibly TRBD1 (5 bases). From germline, CDR1 is LNHDA and CDR2 SQIVND (reference sequence). V was trimmed by 5 bases and J by 6 bases, leaving 16 bases between them. The CDR3 spans 14 residues.

This clonotype was recorded many times. J is TRBJ2-5 and V is TRBV30; TRBD1 is a possible D gene (5 bases). V lost 5 bases and J 1 base, leaving 11 bases between the germline ends. This CDR3 is built from 13 residues. From germline, CDR1 is GTSNPN and CDR2 SVGIG (reference sequence). CDR3 in DNA: TGTGCCTGGGGACCCGACAGCCAAGAGACCCAGTACTTC. Its protein product is CAWGPDSQETQYF.